In its sample, the clone carrying this T cell receptor (beta chain) ranks as medium-sized. The time point: before preoperative PTX-NDP chemotherapy. MiXCR, applied by TCRdb to the PCR reads, yields one record per CDR3 protein. The sample has around 14,000 distinct CDR3 sequences, roughly 60% seen once; the top ten hold about half. The data were taken from a study of esophageal squamous cell carcinoma under preoperative chemotherapy. V lost 7 bases and J 4 bases, leaving 11 bases between the germline ends. The CDR3 consists of 14 residues. The germline CDR1 and CDR2 sequences are MNHGY and SAAAGT. This material was obtained from a patient given preoperative chemotherapy. The clonotype comes from a human donor with esophageal squamous cell carcinoma. The donor label of this sample is uncertain. The V call is TRBV6-8, the J call TRBJ2-6; D tentatively reads TRBD1 or TRBD2 (6 bases each). The CDR3 DNA sequence: TGTGCCAGCACAGGGGCGGGGGGGGCCAACGTCCTGACTTTC. This codes for CASTGAGGANVLTF.